This T cell receptor beta chain was obtained from a study of T cell repertoires in cytomegalovirus infection. On the study more broadly: From public TCR beta signatures came an indication of both CMV infection and matching HLA type.

Study-wide points: Of the TCR beta families, the public ones yielded a cumulative frequency that identified carriers of CMV plus the relevant HLA. CMV-specific TCR beta clonotypes restricted by HLA-C dominated the ex vivo response.

This CDR3 region has 15 residues. Per the germline V gene, CDR1 is SGHRS and CDR2 is YFSETQ. V was shortened by 0 bases and J by 5 bases, with 14 bases between the two germline ends. TCRdb fed the reads into MiXCR, producing one record per CDR3 protein. Here the sample spans around 740,000 distinct CDR3 sequences, 35% to 45% being singletons. As to this clonotype: Its matching antigen is unknown.

Sequences were obtained from PBMCs. The chain recombines TRBV5-1 with TRBJ2-5; D ambiguous. This receptor was identified in a human donor in good health (CMV status not recorded). Some clones in this sample may be carry-over from other donors' samples. In nucleotides, the CDR3 is TGCGCCAGCAGCTTGGCCATAGGGTCCCGGGAGACCCAGTACTTC. Translated, it gives CASSLAIGSRETQYF. Supplemented by reference TRBV5-1 and TRBJ2-5, the full variable domain reads KAGVTQTPRYLIKTRGQQVTLSCSPISGHRSVSWYQQTPGQGLQFLFEYFSETQRNKGNFPGRFSGRQFSNSRSEMNVSTLELGDSALYLCASSLAIGSRETQYFGPGTRLLVL.